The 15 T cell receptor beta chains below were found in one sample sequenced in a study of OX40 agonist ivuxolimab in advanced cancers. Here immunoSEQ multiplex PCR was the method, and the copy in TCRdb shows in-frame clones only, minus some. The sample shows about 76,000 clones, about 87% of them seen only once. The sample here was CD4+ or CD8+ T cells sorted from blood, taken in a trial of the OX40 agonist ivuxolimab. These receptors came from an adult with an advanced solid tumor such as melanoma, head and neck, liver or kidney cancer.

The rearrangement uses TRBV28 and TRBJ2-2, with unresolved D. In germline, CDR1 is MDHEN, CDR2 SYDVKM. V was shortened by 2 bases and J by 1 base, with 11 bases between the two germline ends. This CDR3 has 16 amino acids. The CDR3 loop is CASSLGFGGNTGELFF. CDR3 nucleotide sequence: TGTGCCAGCAGTTTAGGGTTTGGCGGGAACACCGGGGAGCTGTTTTTT.

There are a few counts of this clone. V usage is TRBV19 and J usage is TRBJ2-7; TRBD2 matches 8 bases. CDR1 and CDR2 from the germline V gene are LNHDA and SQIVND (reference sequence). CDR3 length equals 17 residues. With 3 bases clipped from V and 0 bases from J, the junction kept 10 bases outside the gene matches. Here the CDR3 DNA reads TGTGCCAGTAGTATTAAGAGCACTAGCGGTAGCTCCTACGAGCAGTACTTC. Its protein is CASSIKSTSGSSYEQYF.

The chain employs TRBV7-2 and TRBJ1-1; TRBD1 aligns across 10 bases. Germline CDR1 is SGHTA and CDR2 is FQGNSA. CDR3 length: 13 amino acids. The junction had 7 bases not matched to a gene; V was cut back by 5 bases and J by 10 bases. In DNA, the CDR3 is TGTGCCAGCAGCCCCGACAGGGGGCGCGGAGCTTTCTTT. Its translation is CASSPDRGRGAFF. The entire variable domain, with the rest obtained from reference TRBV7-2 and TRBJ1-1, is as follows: GAGVSQSPSNKVTEKGKDVELRCDPISGHTALYWYRQSLGQGLEFLIYFQGNSAPDKSGLPSDRFSAERTGGSVSTLTIQRTQQEDSAVYLCASSPDRGRGAFFGQGTRLTVV.

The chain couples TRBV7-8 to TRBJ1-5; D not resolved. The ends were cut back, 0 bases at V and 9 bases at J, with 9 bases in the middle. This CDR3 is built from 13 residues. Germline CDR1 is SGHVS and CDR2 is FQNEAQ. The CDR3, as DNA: TGTGCCAGCAGCTTAGCTACGGCTGGGCCCCAGCATTTT. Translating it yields CASSLATAGPQHF.

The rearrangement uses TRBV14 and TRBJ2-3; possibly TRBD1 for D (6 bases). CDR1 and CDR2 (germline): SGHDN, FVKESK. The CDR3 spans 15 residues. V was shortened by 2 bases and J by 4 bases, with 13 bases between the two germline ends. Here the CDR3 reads CASSQRMQGSDTQYF. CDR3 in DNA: TGTGCCAGCAGCCAACGTATGCAGGGGTCAGATACGCAGTATTTT.

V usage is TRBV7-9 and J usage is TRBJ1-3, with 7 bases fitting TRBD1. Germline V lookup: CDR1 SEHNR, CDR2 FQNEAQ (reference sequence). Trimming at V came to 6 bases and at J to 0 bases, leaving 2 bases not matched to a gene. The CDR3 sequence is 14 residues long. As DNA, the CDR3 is TGTGCCAGCAGGGCAGGGGGCTCTGGAAACACCATATATTTT. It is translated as CASRAGGSGNTIYF.

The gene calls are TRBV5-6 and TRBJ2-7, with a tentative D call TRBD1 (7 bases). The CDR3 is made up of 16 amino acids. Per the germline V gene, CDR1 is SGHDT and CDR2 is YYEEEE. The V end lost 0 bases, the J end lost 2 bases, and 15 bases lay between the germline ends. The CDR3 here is CASSLVVRGVPYEQYF. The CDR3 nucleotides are TGTGCCAGCAGCTTGGTGGTCAGGGGGGTACCCTACGAGCAGTACTTC.

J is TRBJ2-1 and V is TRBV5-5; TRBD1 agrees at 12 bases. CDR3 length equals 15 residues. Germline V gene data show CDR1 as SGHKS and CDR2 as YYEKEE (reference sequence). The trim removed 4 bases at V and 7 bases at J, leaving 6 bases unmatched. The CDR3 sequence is CASSPGQGAWNEQFF. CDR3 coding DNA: TGTGCCAGCAGCCCGGGACAGGGGGCCTGGAATGAGCAGTTCTTC.

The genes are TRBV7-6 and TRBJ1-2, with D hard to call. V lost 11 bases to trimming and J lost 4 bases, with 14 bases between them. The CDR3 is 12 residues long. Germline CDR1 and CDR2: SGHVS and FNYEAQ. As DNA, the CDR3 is TGTGCCTCCGGGCAGGCCTCCTATGGCTACACCTTC. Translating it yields CASGQASYGYTF. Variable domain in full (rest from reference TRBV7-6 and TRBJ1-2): GAGVSQSPRYKVTKRGQDVALRCDPISGHVSLYWYRQALGQGPEFLTYFNYEAQQDKSGLPNDRFSAERPEGSISTLTIQRTEQRDSAMYRCASGQASYGYTFGSGTRLTVV.

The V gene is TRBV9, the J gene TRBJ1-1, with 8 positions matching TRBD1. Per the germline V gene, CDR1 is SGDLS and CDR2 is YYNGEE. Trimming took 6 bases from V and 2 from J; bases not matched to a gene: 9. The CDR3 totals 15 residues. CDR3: CASTEDPGGNTEAFF. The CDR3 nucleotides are TGTGCCAGCACCGAGGACCCAGGGGGCAACACTGAAGCTTTCTTT.

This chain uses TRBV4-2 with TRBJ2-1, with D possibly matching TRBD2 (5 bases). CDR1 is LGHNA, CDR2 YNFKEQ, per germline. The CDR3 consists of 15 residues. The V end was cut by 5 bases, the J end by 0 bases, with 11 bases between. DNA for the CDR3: TGTGCCAGCAGCGGAGAGGGAAGCTCCTACAATGAGCAGTTCTTC. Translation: CASSGEGSSYNEQFF.

Written as DNA, the CDR3 is TGCGCCAGCAGCGGGGGACAGTGGATCTACGAGCAGTACGTC. It yields the protein CASSGGQWIYEQYV. The chain uses TRBV5-1 and TRBJ2-7, with 7 bases matching TRBD1. The ends lost 4 bases at V and 3 bases at J; junction bases unmatched: 7. CDR3 length: 14 amino acids. The germline V gene has CDR1 SGHRS and CDR2 YFSETQ.

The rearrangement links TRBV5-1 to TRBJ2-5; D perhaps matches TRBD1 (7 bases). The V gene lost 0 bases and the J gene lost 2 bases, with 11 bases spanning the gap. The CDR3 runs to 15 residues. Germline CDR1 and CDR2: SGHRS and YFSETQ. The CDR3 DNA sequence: TGCGCCAGCAGCTTGGACGGGGGACAGCAAGAGACCCAGTACTTC. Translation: CASSLDGGQQETQYF.

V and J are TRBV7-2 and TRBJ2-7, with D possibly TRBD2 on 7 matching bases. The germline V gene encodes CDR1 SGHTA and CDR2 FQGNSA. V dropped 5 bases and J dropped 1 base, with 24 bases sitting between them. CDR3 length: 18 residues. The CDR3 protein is CASSLREGRQVISYEQYF. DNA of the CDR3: TGTGCCAGCAGCCTTAGGGAGGGAAGACAGGTAATTTCCTACGAGCAGTACTTC.

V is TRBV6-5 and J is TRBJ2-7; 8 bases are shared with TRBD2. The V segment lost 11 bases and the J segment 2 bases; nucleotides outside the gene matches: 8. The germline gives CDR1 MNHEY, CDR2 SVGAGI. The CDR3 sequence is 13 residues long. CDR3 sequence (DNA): TGTGCCTCCCGTGAGCGGGGGCCCTACGAGCAGTACTTC. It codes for CASRERGPYEQYF.